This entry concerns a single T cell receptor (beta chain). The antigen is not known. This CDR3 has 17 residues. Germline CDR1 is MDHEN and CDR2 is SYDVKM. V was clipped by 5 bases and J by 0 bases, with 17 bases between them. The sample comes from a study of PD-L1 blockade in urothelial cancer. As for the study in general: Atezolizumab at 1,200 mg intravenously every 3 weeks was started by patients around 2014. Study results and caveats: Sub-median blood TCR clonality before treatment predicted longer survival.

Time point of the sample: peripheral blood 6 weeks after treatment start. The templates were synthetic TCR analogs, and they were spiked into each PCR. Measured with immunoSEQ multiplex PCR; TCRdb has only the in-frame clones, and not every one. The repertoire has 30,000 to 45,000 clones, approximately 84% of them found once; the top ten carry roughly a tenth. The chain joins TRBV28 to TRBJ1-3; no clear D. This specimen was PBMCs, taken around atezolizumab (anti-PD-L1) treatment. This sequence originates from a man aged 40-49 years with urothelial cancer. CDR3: CASSEPRELSSGNTIYF. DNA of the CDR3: TGTGCCAGCAGTGAGCCTCGGGAGCTCAGCTCTGGAAACACCATATATTTT.